This T cell receptor beta chain was found in a study of vaccination effects on CD4 cells after COVID-19 (dated by TCRdb to 2021 to 2024). Looking at the study overall: Two doses of either the BNT162b2 or the mRNA-1273 mRNA SARS-CoV-2 vaccine were administered to participants. Pre-vaccine samples were drawn from two convalescent patients 16 days and one week before the first dose, at 142 and 148 days after COVID-19 diagnosis. Altogether, roughly 10 COVID-19 convalescent patients and a handful of SARS-CoV-2-naive healthy vaccine recipients made up the full study. The Oncomine TCR Beta short-read assay on an Illumina iSeq 100 was used to sequence cultures from other donors in the study. SARS-CoV-2 spike-specific CD4+ TCR repertoires from before and after mRNA vaccination were compared in COVID-19 convalescent patients and in infection-naive vaccine recipients. Beyond this particular receptor, the publication reports: Marked clonal contraction was observed in both infection-induced and vaccine-induced clones at late post-vaccination timepoints, consistent with waning T cell responses. The study was limited by a small number of convalescent patients, and early post-infection timepoints were lacking. In convalescent patients, the post-vaccine spike-reactive repertoire was composed mainly of new vaccine-induced clones that were largely distinct from infection-induced clones.

In the ViraFEST assay, PBMC were stimulated with viral peptide pools, and TCR sequencing was then used to find antigen-specific CD4+ T cell clonotypes based on their expansion. After 10 to 11 days of culture, CD4+ T cells were isolated with the EasySep CD4+ T cell isolation kit. PCR-confirmed SARS-CoV-2 infection had occurred in convalescent patients between March and December 2020, before the Alpha, Beta and Delta variants emerged in the United States. Some 1.9 million PBMC per well were cultured with 10 ug/ml peptides in IMDM containing roughly 5% human AB serum, about 9.7 IU/ml IL-2 and gentamicin. Half of the culture medium was replaced with fresh IL-2-containing medium on days 3 and 7. Unless noted otherwise, every peptide stimulation condition was grown in triplicate wells. PBMC were separated from whole blood using Ficoll-Paque Plus gradient centrifugation and were then either cryopreserved at -140C or used fresh. Genomic DNA was extracted from cultured CD4+ T cells with the QIAamp micro DNA kit.

Preparation of the library involved the immunoSEQ multiplex PCR assay. DNA from the CD4+ T cells that had been cultured and isolated underwent TCR beta CDR3 sequencing. From the authors' description of their analysis: Non-productive TCR sequences were removed, reads were trimmed to the CDR3 region, and CDR3s of at least 7 amino acids were retained. Antigen-specific clonotypes were identified using the MANAFEST web app by comparison of expansion in peptide wells against reference cultures. For clones to be considered positive, expansion at FDR<0.05 versus reference and all other wells, an odds ratio above 5, and a frequency above 0.1% in two replicate wells were required. Cross-reactive clonotypes were defined as significantly expanded in SARS-CoV-2 spike wells and in at least one common cold coronavirus spike condition. Using the stringdist R package, CDR3 similarity was measured by Levenshtein distance, and unrooted trees were constructed with ape in R 3.6.1. The table comes from immuneACCESS by way of TCRdb, which keeps in-frame sequences with V and J called. Part of the clones is missing from these tables; in studies checked, under half for an unresolved V gene and the rest for unknown reasons. V and J calls and clone size are given by that table; D and trimming were obtained from the DNA. The sample table shows around 19,000 clones, and 74% are seen once. The ten most abundant clones make up 38% of the sample.

A remark on this clone: Its binding antigen is unknown. No much larger clone is present one base from it, and per-base qualities are unavailable.

In the germline V gene, CDR1 corresponds to SGHAT and CDR2 to FQNNGV. V is shortened by 5 bases, J by 12 bases, and the region joining them spans 17 bases. The CDR3 covers 13 residues, taking in both the cysteine and the phenylalanine. Only the CDR3 DNA stays, 39 bases, in frame from base 1. The TCR originated in a human donor who had a prior SARS-CoV-2 infection. Here the chain combines TRBV11-2 and TRBJ2-1; TRBD2 is possibly the D segment (6 matching bases). Specimen: CD4+ T cells from PBMCs cultured with a peptide pool, collected before COVID-19 vaccination. The CDR3 amino acid sequence is: CASSIGLGGLQFF. The nucleotides read TGTGCCAGCAGCATTGGACTGGGAGGCTTGCAGTTCTTC.